The entry that follows covers one TCR beta chain sequence. Trimming at V came to 4 bases and at J to 4 bases, leaving 1 base not matched to a gene. This CDR3 region has 11 residues. Germline lookup yields CDR1 DFQATT and CDR2 SNEGSKA (reference sequence). The data originate from a study of naive and memory T cell subsets. Alpha and beta libraries were amplified separately from the second PCR onward. Four subsets defined by CD45RA and CD27 were sorted after CD3, CD4, CD8 and live/dead staining. Two oligonucleotides, mixed equimolar, formed the beta constant-region primer covering TRBC1 and TRBC2. TCRdb reprocessed the UMI-ligation and nested PCR reads with MiXCR, giving one entry per CDR3 protein. The data contain around 40,000 distinct CDR3 sequences, 10% to 15% of them singletons.

The sample consisted of effector memory CD4+ T cells from blood. As for subset: effector memory, CD45RA- CD27-. This sequence was found in a human donor in good health. The rearrangement uses TRBV20-1 and TRBJ2-7, with TRBD1 identical over 7 bases. The chain's CDR3 is CSATRGYEQYF. In DNA form, the CDR3 reads TGCAGTGCTACCAGGGGGTACGAGCAGTACTTC.